This T cell receptor beta chain comes out of a study of T cell responses to AZD1222 COVID-19 vaccine. The overall study: Both about-4-week and about-12-week second-dose recipients were combined.

Germline V gene lookup returns CDR1 MNHNY and CDR2 SVGAGI (reference sequence). V was trimmed by 4 bases and J by 7 bases, leaving 17 bases between them. This CDR3 region has 15 residues. Study-wide results and limits: Donors were chiefly white British, with a greater number of females, and clonal diversity was perhaps underestimated. Targeting of unmutated variant regions was reportedly seen in nearly half of spike-specific TCRs. Vaccine-associated CD4 TCRs ranged over spike, dominating at 160-218 and 743-854.

Profiled with immunoSEQ multiplex PCR; TCRdb holds only in-frame clones, not every one. In the table there are around 77,000 clones, about nine tenths of which are singletons. Regarding this clone: Its matching antigen is unknown.

The clonotype comes from an adult in good health. The source was peripheral blood, collected on day 0 of AZD1222 vaccination. This sequence joins TRBV6-6 and TRBJ1-5; TRBD1 might be the D (5 bases). The chain's CDR3 is CASSFSGTVDQPQHF. CDR3 nucleotides: TGTGCCAGCAGTTTCTCCGGGACGGTGGACCAGCCCCAGCATTTT.